The clone carrying this T cell receptor beta chain appeared many times. This record comes from a study of T cells in Graves' hyperthyroidism and ophthalmopathy. Amplification of TCR beta CDR3 regions used RNA as the template. HTBI primers drove first-round RT-PCR of the TCR CDR3. MiXCR was run by TCRdb on the multiplex PCR reads, yielding one entry per CDR3 protein. The profile shows fewer than 800,000 distinct CDR3 sequences, roughly 17% of them singletons. This CDR3 is 15 amino acids long. V lost 10 bases, J lost 3 bases, and 18 bases lay in between. Germline CDR1 reads MNHNS; CDR2 reads SASEGT. What was sequenced was blood. The V call is TRBV6-1, the J call TRBJ2-2; D not certain. The receptor was isolated from a man between 18 and 29 years old with Graves' hyperthyroidism. CDR3 in amino acids: CAIRNLGLDTGELFF. Here the CDR3 DNA reads TGTGCCATCCGGAACTTAGGATTGGACACCGGGGAGCTGTTTTTT.